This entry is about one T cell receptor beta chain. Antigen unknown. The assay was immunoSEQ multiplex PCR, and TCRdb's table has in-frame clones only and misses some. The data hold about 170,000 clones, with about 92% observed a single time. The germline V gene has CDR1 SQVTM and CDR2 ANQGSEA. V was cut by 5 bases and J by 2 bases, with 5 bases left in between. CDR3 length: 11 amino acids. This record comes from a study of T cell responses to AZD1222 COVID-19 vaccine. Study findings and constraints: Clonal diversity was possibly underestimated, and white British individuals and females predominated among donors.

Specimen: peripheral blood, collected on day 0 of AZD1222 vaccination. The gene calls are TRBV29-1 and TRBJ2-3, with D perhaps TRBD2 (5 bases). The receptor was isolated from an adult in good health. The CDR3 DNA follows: TGCAGCGTTCGGGACACAGATACGCAGTATTTT. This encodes CSVRDTDTQYF.